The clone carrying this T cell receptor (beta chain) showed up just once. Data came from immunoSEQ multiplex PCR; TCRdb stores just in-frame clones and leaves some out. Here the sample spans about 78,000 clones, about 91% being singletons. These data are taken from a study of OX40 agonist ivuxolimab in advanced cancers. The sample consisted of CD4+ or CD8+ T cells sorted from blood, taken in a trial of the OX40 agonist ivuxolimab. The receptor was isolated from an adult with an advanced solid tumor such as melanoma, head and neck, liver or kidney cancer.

CDR3 sequence reads: CASSHAGTGLNEKLFF. CDR3 coding DNA: TGTGCCAGCAGCCACGCTGGGACAGGCCTTAATGAAAAACTGTTTTTT. This sequence joins TRBV14 and TRBJ1-4, with 8 bases that match TRBD1. Losses at the gene ends were 3 bases for V and 4 bases for J; bases not matched to a gene: 7. Per the germline V gene, CDR1 is SGHDN and CDR2 is FVKESK. The CDR3 is 16 amino acids.